Each of the 28 T cell receptor beta chains below was sequenced from the same sample in a study of blood T cell repertoires in COVID-19. Some clones are missing from TCRdb's copy, which holds only in-frame ones; the method was immunoSEQ multiplex PCR. The sample contains some 290,000 clones, roughly 90% of which appear only once. What was sequenced was PBMCs or T cells enriched from blood (not recorded which). All receptors come from a woman in her twenties or thirties who had recovered from COVID-19.

This chain joins TRBV19 and TRBJ2-1; D is unclear. CDR1 is LNHDA and CDR2 is SQIVND in the germline V gene (reference sequence). This CDR3 region has 15 residues. The V end was cut by 3 bases, the J end by 1 base, with 10 bases between. CDR3 sequence reads: CASSIFRESYNEQFF. The CDR3 region has the DNA TGTGCCAGTAGTATTTTCCGAGAGTCCTACAATGAGCAGTTCTTC. Full variable domain (rest looked up from reference TRBV19 and TRBJ2-1): DGGITQSPKYLFRKEGQNVTLSCEQNLNHDAMYWYRQDPGQGLRLIYYSQIVNDFQKGDIAEGYSVSREKKESFPLTVTSAQKNPTAFYLCASSIFRESYNEQFFGPGTRLTVL.

This chain links TRBV6-5 with TRBJ1-1; D call uncertain. Trimming shortened V by 7 bases and J by 4 bases, and 13 bases separated the two germline ends. CDR1 is MNHEY, CDR2 SVGAGI, per germline. The CDR3 sequence is 13 residues long. The CDR3 coding sequence is TGTGCCAGCACGCATCGGGATGGCACTGAAGCTTTCTTT. Protein product: CASTHRDGTEAFF.

The gene calls are TRBV4-3 and TRBJ2-1; 7 nucleotides agree with TRBD2. Germline V gives CDR1 LGHNA, CDR2 YSLEER. This CDR3 contains 17 residues. V was clipped by 0 bases and J by 2 bases; unmatched bases: 7. CDR3 loop: CASSQDSYAGAYNEQFF. The CDR3 DNA sequence: TGCGCCAGCAGCCAAGATAGTTACGCGGGAGCCTACAATGAGCAGTTCTTC.

The rearrangement links TRBV7-9 to TRBJ2-7; 10 bases agree with TRBD2. The germline gives CDR1 SEHNR, CDR2 FQNEAQ (reference sequence). The CDR3 covers 16 residues. Germline trimming cut 1 base from V and 3 bases from J; bases unmatched to any gene: 6. The CDR3 region has the DNA TGTGCCAGCAGCTTAGTACTAGCGGGAATGGTCTACGAGCAGTACTTC. As protein: CASSLVLAGMVYEQYF.

The V gene is TRBV15, the J gene TRBJ2-1, with no clear D. The CDR3 has 12 amino acids. CDR1 and CDR2 (germline): LNHNV, YYDKDF (reference sequence). Trimming shortened V by 0 bases and J by 10 bases, and 7 bases separated the two germline ends. The CDR3 coding sequence is TGTGCCACCAGCAGAGAGACTGAAGAGCAGTTCTTC. Encoded protein: CATSRETEEQFF.

This sequence joins TRBV28 and TRBJ1-3, with 10 bases fitting TRBD1. CDR3 size: 15 residues. In germline, CDR1 is MDHEN, CDR2 SYDVKM. J was trimmed by 1 base and V by 4 bases; bases with no gene match: 1. The CDR3 loop reads CASSSDRGSGNTIYF. The DNA for the CDR3 is TGTGCCAGCAGTTCGGACAGGGGGTCTGGAAACACCATATATTTT.

This rearrangement joins TRBV19 to TRBJ1-2; 7 positions match TRBD1. The V segment lost 4 bases and the J segment 1 base; nucleotides outside the gene matches: 9. This CDR3 region has 16 residues. In germline, CDR1 is LNHDA, CDR2 SQIVND (reference sequence). The CDR3 protein is CASSTGGSYLNYGYTF. Written as DNA, the CDR3 is TGTGCCAGTAGTACAGGGGGATCCTACCTTAACTATGGCTACACCTTC.

The chain carries TRBV7-6 and TRBJ2-3, with 9 bases aligning to TRBD1. Germline CDR1 and CDR2: SGHVS and FNYEAQ. This CDR3 has 14 residues. After removal of 7 bases from V and 4 bases from J, the junction contained 6 bases not matched to a gene. CDR3 DNA: TGTGCCAGCACCGGGACAGGGTATGCAGATACGCAGTATTTT. Protein product: CASTGTGYADTQYF.

The J gene is TRBJ1-1, the V gene TRBV29-1, with 8 bases aligning to TRBD1. With V trimmed by 7 bases and J by 3 bases, 7 bases remained unmatched. Germline CDR1 is SQVTM and CDR2 is ANQGSEA. This CDR3 comprises 13 residues. This CDR3 reads CSAPGQVYTEAFF. DNA of the CDR3: TGCAGCGCCCCGGGACAGGTTTACACTGAAGCTTTCTTT.

The chain joins TRBV11-2 to TRBJ2-5, with D possibly being TRBD2 (5 bases). Germline loops: CDR1 SGHAT, CDR2 FQNNGV. The CDR3 extends over 14 amino acids. Between the trimmed V and J ends, which lost 5 bases and 5 bases, there was a span of 15 bases. CDR3 sequence: CASSLSETGETQYF. In DNA, the CDR3 is TGTGCCAGCAGCCTGAGTGAGACGGGGGAGACCCAGTACTTC. The full variable domain, completed using reference TRBV11-2 and TRBJ2-5, is EAGVAQSPRYKIIEKRQSVAFWCNPISGHATLYWYQQILGQGPKLLIQFQNNGVVDDSQLPKDRFSAERLKGVDSTLKIQPAKLEDSAVYLCASSLSETGETQYFGPGTRLLVL.

The DNA of the CDR3 is TGTGCCAGCACCGTGACAGGGTCTATGTACGAGCAGTACTTC. It yields the protein CASTVTGSMYEQYF. V and J are TRBV6-5 and TRBJ2-7; 7 bases are shared with TRBD1. The CDR3 contains 14 residues. V was pared by 7 bases and J by 4 bases, with 10 bases of the junction left unmatched. Germline CDR1 MNHEY, CDR2 SVGAGI.

In its sample, this clone was seen a few times. V gene TRBV18 combines with J gene TRBJ1-1, with TRBD1 identical over 10 bases. Germline CDR1 is KGHSH and CDR2 is LQKENI. The CDR3 covers 16 residues. The V gene end was trimmed by 3 bases and the J gene end by 6 bases; junction bases not matched to a gene: 10. The CDR3 protein is CASSPGQGNWKPEAFF. CDR3 nucleotides: TGTGCCAGCTCACCGGGACAGGGGAATTGGAAGCCTGAAGCTTTCTTT.

This CDR3 is CSVRGTDSNSPLHF. The CDR3 region has the DNA TGCAGCGTCCGAGGAACGGATTCGAATTCACCCCTCCACTTT. The chain recombines TRBV29-1 with TRBJ1-6; no clear D gene. From germline, CDR1 is SQVTM and CDR2 ANQGSEA. The V gene lost 6 bases and the J gene lost 7 bases, with 16 bases spanning the gap. The CDR3 is 14 residues long.

This chain links TRBV12-5 with TRBJ2-7; 7 bases line up with TRBD2. J gave up 5 bases and V 7 bases, and 8 bases lay outside the gene matches. The CDR3 contains 13 residues. From germline, CDR1 is LGHNT and CDR2 FRNRAP. The CDR3 here is CASAREVLNEQYF. CDR3 coding DNA: TGTGCTAGTGCCCGGGAGGTCCTGAACGAGCAGTACTTC. The full variable domain, in which reference TRBV12-5 and TRBJ2-7 provide the parts outside the CDR3, is DARVTQTPRHKVTEMGQEVTMRCQPILGHNTVFWYRQTMMQGLELLAYFRNRAPLDDSGMPKDRFSAEMPDATLATLKIQPSEPRDSAVYFCASAREVLNEQYFGPGTRLTVT.

The chain carries TRBV5-1 and TRBJ2-2; 10 bases fit TRBD1. From germline, CDR1 is SGHRS and CDR2 YFSETQ. This CDR3 is built from 17 residues. The V segment lost 4 bases and the J segment 7 bases; nucleotides outside the gene matches: 13. CDR3 coding DNA: TGCGCCAGCAGCGTAACCCCCGGGACAGGGGATCTCGGGGAGCTGTTTTTT. Amino acids: CASSVTPGTGDLGELFF.

The gene calls are TRBV10-1 and TRBJ2-1; TRBD1 might be the D (6 bases). Germline CDR1 WNHNN, CDR2 SYGVQD (reference sequence). The CDR3 runs to 21 residues. V lost 6 bases, J lost 0 bases, and 30 bases lay in between. CDR3: CASSPPGRGYGASLSYNEQFF. The CDR3 region has the DNA TGCGCCAGCAGCCCCCCCGGTAGGGGGTACGGGGCTAGCCTCTCCTACAATGAGCAGTTCTTC.

The J gene is TRBJ1-5, the V gene TRBV5-1; 10 nucleotides agree with TRBD1. There are 15 residues in the CDR3. The junction had 4 bases not matched to a gene; V was cut back by 5 bases and J by 2 bases. Germline loops: CDR1 SGHRS, CDR2 YFSETQ. CDR3 sequence reads: CASSFGTGGNQPQHF. The CDR3 nucleotides are TGCGCCAGCAGTTTTGGGACAGGGGGCAATCAGCCCCAGCATTTT. Full variable domain (outside the CDR3, taken from reference TRBV5-1 and TRBJ1-5): KAGVTQTPRYLIKTRGQQVTLSCSPISGHRSVSWYQQTPGQGLQFLFEYFSETQRNKGNFPGRFSGRQFSNSRSEMNVSTLELGDSALYLCASSFGTGGNQPQHFGDGTRLSIL.

The chain employs TRBV18 and TRBJ2-7, with TRBD2 matching 11 bases. The CDR3 runs to 14 residues. Germline V lookup: CDR1 KGHSH, CDR2 LQKENI. The ends lost 4 bases at V and 2 bases at J; junction bases unmatched: 1. CDR3 sequence (DNA): TGTGCCAGCTCACGGACTAGCGGGCCCTACGAGCAGTACTTC. It encodes CASSRTSGPYEQYF.

The chain employs TRBV5-1 and TRBJ1-4; D is perhaps TRBD1 (6 bases). There are 16 residues in the CDR3. V was clipped by 1 base and J by 0 bases, with 10 bases between them. Germline V CDR1 and CDR2: SGHRS, YFSETQ. The chain's CDR3 is CASSLFRTATNEKLFF. CDR3 bases: TGCGCCAGCAGCTTGTTCCGGACAGCAACTAATGAAAAACTGTTTTTT.

This rearrangement joins TRBV6-5 to TRBJ1-4; 7 bases align to TRBD1. The CDR3 sequence is 15 residues long. Trimming removed 6 bases from V and 8 bases from J; junction bases left unmatched: 12. From germline, CDR1 is MNHEY and CDR2 SVGAGI. CDR3 nucleotides: TGTGCCAGCAGCCGTACGACAGGGCAGGAGGAAAAACTGTTTTTT. Protein product: CASSRTTGQEEKLFF.

The table lists this clone with a count of one. The V call is TRBV7-2, the J call TRBJ1-4; D perhaps matches TRBD1 (6 bases). The CDR3 runs 16 residues. V was clipped by 4 bases and J by 5 bases, with 17 bases between them. Germline V gene lookup returns CDR1 SGHTA and CDR2 FQGNSA. In DNA, the CDR3 is TGTGCCAGCAGCTCCTGGCCGGGGGGCGTCAATGAAAAACTGTTTTTT. Translated: CASSSWPGGVNEKLFF.

The chain carries TRBV4-3 and TRBJ1-2; a weak D match, TRBD1 (6 bases). V was shortened by 4 bases and J by 13 bases, with 16 bases between the two germline ends. Germline V gene lookup returns CDR1 LGHNA and CDR2 YSLEER. The CDR3 sequence is 12 residues long. The DNA of the CDR3 is TGCGCCAGCAGCCTCCGAAGGGGGTTTCTCACCTTC. Translation gives CASSLRRGFLTF.

This clone was seen just once. The chain uses TRBV5-1 and TRBJ1-2; D is perhaps TRBD1 (6 bases). This CDR3 has 16 amino acids. Germline CDR1 is SGHRS and CDR2 is YFSETQ. V was clipped by 0 bases and J by 8 bases, with 20 bases between them. The CDR3 bases are TGCGCCAGCAGCTTGGTTGCAGGGGCCCCCCTCAAGGGCTACACCTTC. Its translation: CASSLVAGAPLKGYTF.

This chain uses TRBV12-3 or TRBV12-4 with TRBJ1-2, with no clear D. V gave up 10 bases and J gave up 0 bases, with 9 bases separating them. This CDR3 has 12 residues. The CDR3 loop reads CATEPANYGYTF. CDR3 nucleotide sequence: TGTGCCACCGAACCAGCTAACTATGGCTACACCTTC.

V and J are TRBV25-1 and TRBJ1-2, with D unresolved. The V gene's germline CDR1 is MGHDK and CDR2 SYGVNS. Trimming pared 1 base from V and 8 bases from J, leaving 14 bases between. This CDR3 spans 14 amino acids. As DNA, the CDR3 is TGTGCCAGCAGTGAATTTAAGGTGACGGGAGGCTACACCTTC. Protein product: CASSEFKVTGGYTF.

The chain carries TRBV5-4 and TRBJ1-4; TRBD1 is a possible D gene (5 bases). Germline-derived CDR1 and CDR2 are SGHNT and YYREEE (reference sequence). CDR3 length equals 13 residues. V was shortened by 1 base and J by 4 bases, with 5 bases between the two germline ends. The CDR3 DNA is TGTGCCAGCAGCTTGAGGGGTAATGAAAAACTGTTTTTT. Translation gives CASSLRGNEKLFF.

The gene calls are TRBV7-6 and TRBJ1-1; the D gene is possibly TRBD1 (5 bases). Germline CDR1 SGHVS, CDR2 FNYEAQ. The CDR3 extends over 15 amino acids. V shed 1 base and J shed 2 bases, with 11 bases lying between them. This CDR3 reads CASSLGWRGNTEAFF. CDR3 DNA sequence: TGTGCCAGCAGCTTAGGTTGGAGGGGAAACACTGAAGCTTTCTTT.

The chain recombines TRBV5-1 with TRBJ2-7; the match to TRBD1 covers 11 bases. Germline lookup yields CDR1 SGHRS and CDR2 YFSETQ. V lost 2 bases, J lost 6 bases, and 7 bases stayed unmatched. This CDR3 is 15 amino acids long. The CDR3 DNA is TGCGCCAGCAGCTTCGGACAGGGGGCACTAACCGAGCAGTACTTC. Translated, it gives CASSFGQGALTEQYF.